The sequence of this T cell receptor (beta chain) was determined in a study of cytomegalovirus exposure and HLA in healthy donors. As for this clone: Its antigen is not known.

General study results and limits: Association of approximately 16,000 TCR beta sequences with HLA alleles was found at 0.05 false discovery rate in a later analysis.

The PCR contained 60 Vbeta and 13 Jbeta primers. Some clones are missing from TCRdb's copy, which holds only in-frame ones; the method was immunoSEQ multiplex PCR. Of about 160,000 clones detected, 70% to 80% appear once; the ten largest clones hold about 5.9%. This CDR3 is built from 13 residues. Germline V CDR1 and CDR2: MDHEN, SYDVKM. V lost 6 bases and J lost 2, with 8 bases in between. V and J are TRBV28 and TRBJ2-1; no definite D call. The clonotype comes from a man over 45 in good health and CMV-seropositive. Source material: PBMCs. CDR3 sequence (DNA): TGTGCCAGCAGCCCTGTTCCCTACAATGAGCAGTTCTTC. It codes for CASSPVPYNEQFF.